Sequencing of this T cell receptor beta chain was carried out in a study of T-cell memory formation after mild COVID-19. Study information: The two donors had largely donor-specific TCR clusters.

TCRdb recomputed calls from the 5' RACE reads with MiXCR, one row per CDR3 protein. The data show roughly 240,000 distinct CDR3 sequences, 15% seen once. Trimming took 3 bases from V and 2 from J, leaving 15 bases between them. CDR3 size: 16 residues. Germline V gene data show CDR1 as KGHSH and CDR2 as LQKENI. Comment on this clonotype: The antigen is undetermined.

The study's findings and limits: The CD4+ clones that contracted clustered mainly within CM and EM, and the CD8+ clones concentrated in EMRA. Pre-infection memory held some responding clones, suggesting pre-existing cross-reactive T cells responded.

The specimen was PBMCs or a T cell subset sorted from them (not recorded which). The genes are TRBV18 and TRBJ2-3, with D possibly being TRBD2 (7 bases). The receptor's source is an adult woman who had mild COVID-19 (a few samples of this study predate the infection). Cell type and time point are not known. The CDR3 loop is CASSPAGATFTDTQYF. The CDR3 coding sequence is TGTGCCAGCTCACCGGCGGGGGCAACCTTCACAGATACGCAGTATTTT.